This paragraph reports one T cell receptor beta chain. Its target is unknown. The method was immunoSEQ multiplex PCR; TCRdb's version includes in-frame clones alone and lacks a portion of them. This table has 95,000 to 150,000 clones, approximately 96% appearing once. V lost 6 bases to trimming and J lost 6 bases; unmatched junction nucleotides: 6. This CDR3 contains 12 residues. Germline values: CDR1 SQVTM, CDR2 ANQGSEA. This record belongs to a study of graft-versus-host responses after intestinal transplantation. The clonotype originates from a human donor who received an intestinal transplant. Source: unstimulated CD8+ T cells sorted from spleen or lymph node cells, taken before intestinal transplant. J is TRBJ1-1 and V is TRBV29-1, with TRBD1 matching over 8 bases. The CDR3 region has the DNA TGCAGCGTCTATACAGGGGGTCCTGAAGCTTTCTTT. Protein product: CSVYTGGPEAFF. Complete variable domain (other parts from reference TRBV29-1 and TRBJ1-1): SAVISQKPSRDICQRGTSLTIQCQVDSQVTMMFWYRQQPGQSLTLIATANQGSEATYESGFVIDKFPISRPNLTFSTLTVSNMSPEDSSIYLCSVYTGGPEAFFGQGTRLTVV.